The 14 T cell receptor beta chains given below trace back to one sample, sequenced in a study of T cell changes during pregnancy in multiple sclerosis. Libraries were prepared by immunoSEQ multiplex PCR; TCRdb keeps only in-frame clonotypes and omits some of them. Of around 32,000 clones in the sample, approximately 90% were seen once. The sample was CD8+ T cells from peripheral blood mononuclear cells, taken in the third trimester of pregnancy. The receptors shown here come from a female donor with multiple sclerosis, enrolled in a pregnancy study.

V and J are TRBV28 and TRBJ1-3; possible D gene TRBD1, 5 bases. The CDR3 loop spans 17 amino acids. From germline, CDR1 is MDHEN and CDR2 SYDVKM. V was clipped by 3 bases and J by 8 bases, with 23 bases between them. DNA for the CDR3: TGTGCCAGCAGTTTCCCCGGTCAGGGTGAATCCCGATACACCATATATTTT. Protein product: CASSFPGQGESRYTIYF.

This clone was recorded once. The CDR3: CASSLFTPSGGRLNEQFF. The CDR3 DNA sequence: TGTGCCAGCAGTTTATTCACCCCTTCTGGCGGGAGGTTAAATGAGCAGTTCTTC. The gene calls are TRBV28 and TRBJ2-1; 8 nucleotides line up with TRBD2. The CDR3 covers 18 residues. With 1 base clipped from V and 7 bases from J, the junction kept 15 bases outside the gene matches. CDR1 MDHEN and CDR2 SYDVKM come from the germline V gene.

The CDR3 bases are TGTGCCAGCAGTGAGGACAGGGGGGCGGGGGCCAACGTCCTGACTTTC. This encodes CASSEDRGAGANVLTF. J is TRBJ2-6 and V is TRBV27, with 10 nucleotides matching TRBD1. V lost 5 bases, J lost 4 bases, and 5 bases stayed unmatched. The germline gives CDR1 MNHEY, CDR2 SMNVEV (reference sequence). The CDR3 extends over 16 amino acids.

DNA for the CDR3: TGCGCCAGCAGCTCTGGACAGGGACCTGAAGCTTTCTTT. This codes for CASSSGQGPEAFF. This chain links TRBV5-1 with TRBJ1-1; TRBD1 aligns across 8 bases. This CDR3 spans 13 amino acids. V trimming: 3 bases; J trimming: 6 bases; junction bases outside the gene matches: 4. Per the germline V gene, CDR1 is SGHRS and CDR2 is YFSETQ.

V and J are TRBV19 and TRBJ1-5, with TRBD1 identical over 7 bases. The CDR3 runs 14 residues. With V trimmed by 3 bases and J by 4 bases, 3 bases remained unmatched. Germline V lookup: CDR1 LNHDA, CDR2 SQIVND (reference sequence). The CDR3 nucleotides are TGTGCCAGTAGTATTCCAGGGGGGAATCAGCCCCAGCATTTT. Translation: CASSIPGGNQPQHF.

The chain recombines TRBV7-3 with TRBJ1-2, with 9 bases that match TRBD1. CDR1 is SGHTA, CDR2 FQGTGA, per germline. V gave up 4 bases and J gave up 6 bases; unmatched junction bases: 3. CDR3 size: 13 residues. The CDR3 here is CASSSGQGDGYTF. The CDR3 DNA reads as TGTGCCAGCAGCTCGGGACAGGGAGATGGCTACACCTTC.

The V and J genes are TRBV7-9 and TRBJ1-2; D unclear. V was clipped by 5 bases and J by 0 bases, with 13 bases between them. This CDR3 spans 15 amino acids. Germline V lookup: CDR1 SEHNR, CDR2 FQNEAQ (reference sequence). CDR3 amino acids: CASSLLSVANYGYTF. The CDR3, as DNA: TGTGCCAGCAGCCTCCTGAGTGTCGCTAACTATGGCTACACCTTC.

The chain combines TRBV27 with TRBJ2-1; 14 bases match TRBD2. The V segment lost 4 bases and the J segment 0 bases; nucleotides outside the gene matches: 11. The CDR3 covers 20 residues. Germline CDR1 is MNHEY and CDR2 is SMNVEV (reference sequence). CDR3 DNA: TGTGCCAGCAGTTCCGTGACTAGCGGGGGGGCCTCCAGCTCCTACAATGAGCAGTTCTTC. Translation gives CASSSVTSGGASSSYNEQFF.

This chain links TRBV19 with TRBJ2-7; TRBD2 matches 10 bases. The CDR3 spans 16 residues. CDR1 and CDR2 from the germline V gene are LNHDA and SQIVND (reference sequence). V was pared by 5 bases and J by 0 bases, with 7 bases of the junction left unmatched. CDR3 in DNA: TGTGCCAGTAGTCCCTGGACTAGCGGCGGCTCCTACGAGCAGTACTTC. Translated: CASSPWTSGGSYEQYF.

The rearrangement uses TRBV28 and TRBJ2-1; no reliable D call. V was trimmed by 5 bases and J by 9 bases, leaving 8 bases between them. This CDR3 is built from 11 residues. The germline CDR1 and CDR2 sequences are MDHEN and SYDVKM. The CDR3 nucleotides are TGTGCCAGCAGTACGCCCGGTGAGCAGTTCTTC. Amino acids: CASSTPGEQFF. Full variable domain (remainder filled in from reference TRBV28 and TRBJ2-1): DVKVTQSSRYLVKRTGEKVFLECVQDMDHENMFWYRQDPGLGLRLIYFSYDVKMKEKGDIPEGYSVSREKKERFSLILESASTNQTSMYLCASSTPGEQFFGPGTRLTVL.

This chain connects TRBV4-1 to TRBJ2-1; 15 nucleotides agree with TRBD2. CDR1 MGHRA and CDR2 YSYEKL come from the germline V gene. V lost 4 bases, J lost 2 bases, and 9 bases stayed unmatched. The CDR3 spans 19 residues. CDR3 sequence reads: CASSLKGLAGGRAYNEQFF. CDR3 in DNA: TGCGCCAGCAGCCTAAAGGGACTAGCGGGAGGAAGAGCCTACAATGAGCAGTTCTTC.

The chain carries TRBV27 and TRBJ1-6; the D is unclear. Trimming removed 6 bases from V and 0 bases from J, with 6 bases in between. The germline CDR1 and CDR2 sequences are MNHEY and SMNVEV (reference sequence). The length of the CDR3 is 14 residues. The CDR3 protein is CASSVSSYNSPLHF. The CDR3 bases are TGTGCCAGCAGCGTCAGCTCCTATAATTCACCCCTCCACTTT.

The rearrangement uses TRBV4-1 and TRBJ1-1; D is ambiguous. V was pared by 1 base and J by 0 bases, with 12 bases between. This CDR3 region has 16 residues. The germline gives CDR1 MGHRA, CDR2 YSYEKL. CDR3 protein: CASSQAKASLNTEAFF. In DNA, the CDR3 is TGCGCCAGCAGCCAAGCTAAAGCGAGTCTGAACACTGAAGCTTTCTTT.

A few counts support this clone. This sequence joins TRBV7-9 and TRBJ1-6; no reliable D call. The germline V gene encodes CDR1 SEHNR and CDR2 FQNEAQ (reference sequence). The CDR3 has 17 residues. V lost 7 bases to trimming and J lost 7 bases, with 23 bases between them. In DNA, the CDR3 is TGTGCCAGCAACCCCGCTTCTCAGGACGGGAGAAATTCACCCCTCCACTTT. Its translation is CASNPASQDGRNSPLHF.